This passage covers 7 T cell receptor beta chains from one sample sequenced in a study of response to subunit inactivated influenza vaccine. TCRdb processed the RT-PCR reads anew with MiXCR; each CDR3 protein has one entry. The repertoire holds 150,000 to 200,000 distinct CDR3 sequences, approximately 12% seen once, with roughly 29% in the top ten. The same specimen was also included in a second study, on T cells expressing NK-cell markers. That paper adds: UMIs were included in TCR beta cDNA generated by 5'RACE template switching.

The material sequenced was CD8+ T cells sorted from PBMCs, taken 11 to 12 days after vaccination. Receptor source: a man in his fifties or sixties who received an inactivated influenza vaccine.

This clonotype was detected only a few times. The rearrangement links TRBV4-1 to TRBJ1-4; D is ambiguous. Between the trimmed V and J ends, which lost 1 base and 8 bases, there was a span of 5 bases. The CDR3 consists of 12 residues. Germline V gives CDR1 MGHRA, CDR2 YSYEKL. Written as DNA, the CDR3 is TGCGCCAGCAGCCAAGCCGAGGAAAAACTGTTTTTT. It encodes CASSQAEEKLFF.

The table lists this clonotype with many counts. The chain carries TRBV10-2 and TRBJ2-1; D is ambiguous. This CDR3 has 12 amino acids. Deletions cut 7 bases from V and 9 bases from J, with 13 bases between. Germline assignment: CDR1 WSHSY and CDR2 SAAADI. CDR3 sequence (DNA): TGCGCCAGCAACGACGGGTTTGGTGAGCAGTTCTTC. Amino acids: CASNDGFGEQFF.

This chain connects TRBV12-3 or TRBV12-4 to TRBJ2-7; 9 nucleotides match TRBD1. The CDR3 runs 14 residues. J was trimmed by 3 bases and V by 1 base; bases with no gene match: 1. The CDR3 reads CASSLGDRDYEQYF. DNA of the CDR3: TGTGCCAGCAGTTTAGGGGACAGGGACTACGAGCAGTACTTC.

This clonotype was observed a few times. V is TRBV11-2 and J is TRBJ2-7, with D possibly TRBD1 on 5 matching bases. V lost 5 bases and J 3 bases, leaving 11 bases between the germline ends. The germline V gene has CDR1 SGHAT and CDR2 FQNNGV. The CDR3 is 13 residues long. CDR3 sequence reads: CASSPTQDYEQYF. CDR3 coding DNA: TGTGCCAGCAGCCCCACACAGGACTACGAGCAGTACTTC.

There are a few counts of this clonotype. The V and J genes are TRBV4-3 and TRBJ1-2, with D possibly matching TRBD1 (5 bases). Trimming shortened V by 1 base and J by 7 bases, and 16 bases separated the two germline ends. Germline assignment: CDR1 LGHNA and CDR2 YSLEER. This CDR3 has 15 residues. This CDR3 is CASSQGTLLRGGYTF. CDR3 nucleotide sequence: TGCGCCAGCAGCCAAGGGACGTTATTAAGGGGTGGCTACACCTTC.

In its sample, this clonotype was seen a few times. This chain uses TRBV11-1 with TRBJ2-1, with TRBD2 identical over 11 bases. CDR3 size: 19 residues. Germline CDR1 reads SGHAT; CDR2 reads FQDESV (reference sequence). The J segment lost 7 bases and the V segment lost 5 bases, leaving 19 bases of the junction unmatched. This CDR3 is CASSLSGPVAGGPENEQFF. In DNA, the CDR3 is TGTGCCAGCAGCCTCTCAGGACCGGTAGCGGGGGGGCCTGAGAATGAGCAGTTCTTC.

This clonotype was observed a handful of times. J is TRBJ1-6 and V is TRBV25-1; D remains ambiguous. This CDR3 spans 14 amino acids. CDR1 MGHDK and CDR2 SYGVNS come from the germline V gene. Trimming took 6 bases from V and 6 from J, leaving 12 bases between them. This CDR3 reads CASRENTLNSPLHF. The CDR3 nucleotides are TGTGCCAGCAGAGAGAACACGCTTAATTCACCCCTCCACTTT.